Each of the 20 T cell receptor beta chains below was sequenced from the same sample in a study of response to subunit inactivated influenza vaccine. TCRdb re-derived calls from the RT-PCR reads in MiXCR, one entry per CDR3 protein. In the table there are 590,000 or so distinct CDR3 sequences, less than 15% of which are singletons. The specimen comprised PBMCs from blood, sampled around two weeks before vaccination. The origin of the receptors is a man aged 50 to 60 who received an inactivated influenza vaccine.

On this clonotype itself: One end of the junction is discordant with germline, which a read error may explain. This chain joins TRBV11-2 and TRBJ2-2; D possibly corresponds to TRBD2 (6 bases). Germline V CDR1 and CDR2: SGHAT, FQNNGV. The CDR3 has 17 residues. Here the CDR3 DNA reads TGTGCCAGCAGCTTAGAGGAGGGGTTTGTCTACACCGGGGAGCTGTTTTTC. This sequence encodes CASSLEEGFVYTGELFF.

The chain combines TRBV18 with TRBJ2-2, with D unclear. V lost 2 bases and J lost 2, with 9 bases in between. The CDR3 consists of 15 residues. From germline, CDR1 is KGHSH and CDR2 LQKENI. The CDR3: CASSPNIRNTGELFF. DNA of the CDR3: TGTGCCAGCTCACCAAATATTCGCAACACCGGGGAGCTGTTTTTT.

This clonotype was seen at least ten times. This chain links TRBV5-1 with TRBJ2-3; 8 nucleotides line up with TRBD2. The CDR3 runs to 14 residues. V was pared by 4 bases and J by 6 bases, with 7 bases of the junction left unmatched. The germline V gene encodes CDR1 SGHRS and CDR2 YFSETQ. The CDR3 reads CASSMGTGGDTQYF. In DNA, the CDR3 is TGCGCCAGCAGCATGGGGACGGGGGGGGATACGCAGTATTTT.

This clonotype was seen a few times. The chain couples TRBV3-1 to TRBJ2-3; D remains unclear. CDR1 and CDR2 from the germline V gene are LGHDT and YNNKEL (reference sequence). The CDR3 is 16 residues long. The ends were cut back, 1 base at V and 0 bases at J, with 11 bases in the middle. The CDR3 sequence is CASSQVGSSSTDTQYF. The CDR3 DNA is TGTGCCAGCAGCCAAGTTGGTTCCTCTAGCACAGATACGCAGTATTTT.

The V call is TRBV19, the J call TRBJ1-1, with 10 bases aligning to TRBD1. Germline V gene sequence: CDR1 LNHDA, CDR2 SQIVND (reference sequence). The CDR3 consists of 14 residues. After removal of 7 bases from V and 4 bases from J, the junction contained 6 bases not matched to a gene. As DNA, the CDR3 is TGTGCCAGTACGAGACAGGGGGCGAGCACTGAAGCTTTCTTT. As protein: CASTRQGASTEAFF. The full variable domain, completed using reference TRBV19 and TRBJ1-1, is DGGITQSPKYLFRKEGQNVTLSCEQNLNHDAMYWYRQDPGQGLRLIYYSQIVNDFQKGDIAEGYSVSREKKESFPLTVTSAQKNPTAFYLCASTRQGASTEAFFGQGTRLTVV.

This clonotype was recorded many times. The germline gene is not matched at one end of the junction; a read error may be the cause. CDR3 DNA: TGCGCCAGCAGCTTGGTTGGACAGGAGAACACTGAAGCTTTCTTT. This codes for CASSLVGQENTEAFF. This chain links TRBV7-2 with TRBJ1-1, with 7 bases aligning to TRBD1. Germline loops: CDR1 SGHTA, CDR2 FQGNSA. CDR3 length: 15 amino acids.

Here the CDR3 reads CASSQHRDLSGELFF. The DNA of the CDR3 is TGCGCCAGCAGCCAACACAGGGATCTGAGCGGGGAGCTGTTTTTT. The chain links TRBV4-3 to TRBJ2-2; TRBD1 might be the D (6 bases). The CDR3 loop spans 15 amino acids. V was shortened by 2 bases and J by 7 bases, with 14 bases between the two germline ends. Per the germline V gene, CDR1 is LGHNA and CDR2 is YSLEER.

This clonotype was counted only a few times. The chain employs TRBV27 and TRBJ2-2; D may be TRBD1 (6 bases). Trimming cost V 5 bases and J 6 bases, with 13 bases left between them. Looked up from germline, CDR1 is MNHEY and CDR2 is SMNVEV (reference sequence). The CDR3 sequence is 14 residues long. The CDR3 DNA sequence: TGTGCCAGCAGTCCCCGGACAGTCCCCGGGGAGCTGTTTTTT. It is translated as CASSPRTVPGELFF.

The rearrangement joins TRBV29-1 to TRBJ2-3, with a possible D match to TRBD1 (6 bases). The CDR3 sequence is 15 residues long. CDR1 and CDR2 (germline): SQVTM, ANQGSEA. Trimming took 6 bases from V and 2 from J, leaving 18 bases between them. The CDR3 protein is CSVAHSDSPTDTQYF. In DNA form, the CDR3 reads TGCAGCGTCGCACACTCGGACAGTCCCACAGATACGCAGTATTTT.

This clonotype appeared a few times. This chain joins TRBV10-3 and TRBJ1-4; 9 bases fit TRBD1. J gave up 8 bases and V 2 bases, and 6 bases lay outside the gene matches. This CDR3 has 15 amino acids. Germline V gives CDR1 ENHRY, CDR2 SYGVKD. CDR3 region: CAISEVGTGQEKLFF. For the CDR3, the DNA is TGTGCCATCAGTGAGGTCGGGACAGGGCAAGAAAAACTGTTTTTT.

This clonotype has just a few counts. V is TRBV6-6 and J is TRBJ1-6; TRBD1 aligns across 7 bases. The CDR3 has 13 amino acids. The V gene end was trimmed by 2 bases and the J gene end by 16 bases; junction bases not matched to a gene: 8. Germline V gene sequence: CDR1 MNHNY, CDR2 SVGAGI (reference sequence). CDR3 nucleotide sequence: TGTGCCAGCAGTTACGATTCCGGACAGGAGCTCCACTTT. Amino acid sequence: CASSYDSGQELHF.

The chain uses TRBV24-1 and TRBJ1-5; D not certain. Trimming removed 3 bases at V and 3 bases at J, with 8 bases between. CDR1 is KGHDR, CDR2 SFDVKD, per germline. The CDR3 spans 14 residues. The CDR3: CATSDSGVNQPQHF. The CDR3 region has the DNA TGTGCCACCAGTGATAGCGGGGTCAATCAGCCCCAGCATTTT.

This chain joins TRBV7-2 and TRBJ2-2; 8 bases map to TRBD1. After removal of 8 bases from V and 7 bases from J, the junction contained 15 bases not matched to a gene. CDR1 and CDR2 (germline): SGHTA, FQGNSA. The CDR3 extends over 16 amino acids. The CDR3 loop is CASSADVRGHNGELFF. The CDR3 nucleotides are TGTGCCAGCTCCGCTGACGTCAGGGGGCACAACGGGGAGCTGTTTTTT.

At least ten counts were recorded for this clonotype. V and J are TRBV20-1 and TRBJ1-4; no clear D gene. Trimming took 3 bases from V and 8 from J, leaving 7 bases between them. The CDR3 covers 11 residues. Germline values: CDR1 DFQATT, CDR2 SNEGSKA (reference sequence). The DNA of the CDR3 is TGCAGTGCTAGGTTCGACGAAAAACTGTTTTTT. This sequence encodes CSARFDEKLFF.

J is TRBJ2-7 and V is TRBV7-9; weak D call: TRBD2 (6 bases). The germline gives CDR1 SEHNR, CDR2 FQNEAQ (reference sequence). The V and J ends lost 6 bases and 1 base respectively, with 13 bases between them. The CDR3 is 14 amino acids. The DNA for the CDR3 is TGTGCCAGCAGACCGGCACTAGCTTCCTACGAGCAGTACTTC. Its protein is CASRPALASYEQYF. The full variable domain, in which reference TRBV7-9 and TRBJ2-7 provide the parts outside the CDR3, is DTGVSQNPRHKITKRGQNVTFRCDPISEHNRLYWYRQTLGQGPEFLTYFQNEAQLEKSRLLSDRFSAERPKGSFSTLEIQRTEQGDSAMYLCASRPALASYEQYFGPGTRLTVT.

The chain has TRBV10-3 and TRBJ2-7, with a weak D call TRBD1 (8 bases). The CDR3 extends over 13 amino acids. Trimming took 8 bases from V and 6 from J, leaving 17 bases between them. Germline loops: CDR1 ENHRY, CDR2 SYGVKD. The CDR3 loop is CAIQLQGEGEQYF. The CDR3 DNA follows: TGTGCCATCCAGTTACAGGGGGAGGGCGAGCAGTACTTC.

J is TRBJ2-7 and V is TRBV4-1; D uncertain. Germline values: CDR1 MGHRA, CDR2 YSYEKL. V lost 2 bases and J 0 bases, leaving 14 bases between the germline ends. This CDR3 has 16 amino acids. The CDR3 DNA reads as TGCGCCAGCAGCCAACCGGGCCTTAAGAGCTCCTACGAGCAGTACTTC. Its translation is CASSQPGLKSSYEQYF.

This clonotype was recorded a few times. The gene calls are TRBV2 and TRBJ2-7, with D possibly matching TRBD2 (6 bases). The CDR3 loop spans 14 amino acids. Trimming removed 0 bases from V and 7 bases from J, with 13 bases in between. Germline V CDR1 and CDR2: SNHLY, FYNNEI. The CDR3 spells CASSEALLAGEQYF. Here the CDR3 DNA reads TGTGCCAGCAGTGAAGCGCTTCTGGCGGGAGAGCAGTACTTC.

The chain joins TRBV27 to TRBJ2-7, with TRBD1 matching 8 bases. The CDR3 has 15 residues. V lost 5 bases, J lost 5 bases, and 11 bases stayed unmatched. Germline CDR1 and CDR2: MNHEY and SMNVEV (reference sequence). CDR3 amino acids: CASSPTTGVRHEQYF. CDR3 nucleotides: TGTGCCAGCAGTCCCACGACAGGGGTGAGGCACGAGCAGTACTTC.

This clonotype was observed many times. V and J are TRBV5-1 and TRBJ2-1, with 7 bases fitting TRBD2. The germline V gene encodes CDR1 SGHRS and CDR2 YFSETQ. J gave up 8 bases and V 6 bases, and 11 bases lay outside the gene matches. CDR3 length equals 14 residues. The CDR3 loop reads CASTLRSSGDEQFF. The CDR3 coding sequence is TGCGCCAGCACCCTCCGGTCTAGCGGCGATGAGCAGTTCTTC.